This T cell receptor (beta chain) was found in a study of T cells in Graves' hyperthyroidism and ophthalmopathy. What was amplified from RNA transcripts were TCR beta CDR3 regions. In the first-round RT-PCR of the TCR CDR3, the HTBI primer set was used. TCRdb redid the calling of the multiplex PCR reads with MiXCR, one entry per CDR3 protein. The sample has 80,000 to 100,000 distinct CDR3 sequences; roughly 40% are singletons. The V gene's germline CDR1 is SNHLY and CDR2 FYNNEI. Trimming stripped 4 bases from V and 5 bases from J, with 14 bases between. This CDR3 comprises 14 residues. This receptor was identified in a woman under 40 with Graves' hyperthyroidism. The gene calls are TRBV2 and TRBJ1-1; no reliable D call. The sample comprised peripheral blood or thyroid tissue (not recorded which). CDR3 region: CASSGTLLGTEAFF. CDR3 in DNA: TGTGCCAGCAGTGGAACCCTCCTGGGGACTGAAGCTTTCTTT.